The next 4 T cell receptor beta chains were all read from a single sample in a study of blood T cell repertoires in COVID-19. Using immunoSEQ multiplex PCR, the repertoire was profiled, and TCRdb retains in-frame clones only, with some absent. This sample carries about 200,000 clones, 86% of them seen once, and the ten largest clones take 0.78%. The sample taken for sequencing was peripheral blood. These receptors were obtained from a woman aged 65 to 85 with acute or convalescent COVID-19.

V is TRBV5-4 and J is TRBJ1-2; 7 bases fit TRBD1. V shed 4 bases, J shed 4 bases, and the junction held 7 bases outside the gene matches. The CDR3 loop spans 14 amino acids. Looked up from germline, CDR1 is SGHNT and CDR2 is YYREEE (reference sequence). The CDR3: CASSTWTGRYGYTF. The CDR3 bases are TGTGCCAGCAGCACTTGGACAGGTCGCTATGGCTACACCTTC. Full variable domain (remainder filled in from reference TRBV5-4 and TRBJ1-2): ETGVTQSPTHLIKTRGQQVTLRCSSQSGHNTVSWYQQALGQGPQFIFQYYREEENGRGNFPPRFSGLQFPNYSSELNVNALELDDSALYLCASSTWTGRYGYTFGSGTRLTVV.

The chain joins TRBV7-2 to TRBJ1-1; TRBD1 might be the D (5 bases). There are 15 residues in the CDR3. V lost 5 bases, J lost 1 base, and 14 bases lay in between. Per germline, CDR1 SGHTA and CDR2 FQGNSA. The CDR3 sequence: CASSLYRQTNTEAFF. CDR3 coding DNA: TGTGCCAGCAGCCTCTACAGACAGACGAACACTGAAGCTTTCTTT.

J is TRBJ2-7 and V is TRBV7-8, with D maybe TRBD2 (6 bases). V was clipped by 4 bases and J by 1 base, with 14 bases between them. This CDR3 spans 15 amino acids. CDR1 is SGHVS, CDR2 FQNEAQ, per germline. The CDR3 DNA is TGTGCCAGCAGCTCAGGGATCCGGGGGTCCTACGAGCAGTACTTC. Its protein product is CASSSGIRGSYEQYF. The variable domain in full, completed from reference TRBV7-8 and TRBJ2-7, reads GAGVSQSPRYKVAKRGQDVALRCDPISGHVSLFWYQQALGQGPEFLTYFQNEAQLDKSGLPSDRFFAERPEGSVSTLKIQRTQQEDSAVYLCASSSGIRGSYEQYFGPGTRLTVT.

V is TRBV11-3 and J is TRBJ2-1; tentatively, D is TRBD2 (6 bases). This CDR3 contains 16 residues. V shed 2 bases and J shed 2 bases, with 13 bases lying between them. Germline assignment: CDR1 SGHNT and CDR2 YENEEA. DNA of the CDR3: TGTGCCAGCAGCTTATTCTTTAGCGGTACCTACAATGAGCAGTTCTTC. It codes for CASSLFFSGTYNEQFF.